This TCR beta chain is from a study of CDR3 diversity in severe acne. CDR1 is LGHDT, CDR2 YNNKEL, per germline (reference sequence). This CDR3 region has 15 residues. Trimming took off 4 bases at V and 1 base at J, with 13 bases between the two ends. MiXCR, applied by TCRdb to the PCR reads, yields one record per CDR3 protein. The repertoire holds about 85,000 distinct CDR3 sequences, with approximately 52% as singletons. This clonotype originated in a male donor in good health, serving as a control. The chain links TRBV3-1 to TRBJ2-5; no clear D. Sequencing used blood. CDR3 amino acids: CASSPPPPVQETQYF. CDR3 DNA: TGTGCCAGCAGCCCCCCCCCACCGGTCCAAGAGACCCAGTACTTC.